The clone carrying this T cell receptor beta chain was seen repeatedly, ten times or more. The sample originates from a study of early T cells in non-severe SARS-CoV-2 infection. Background on the study: The authors sequenced bulk RNA from unsorted whole blood, leaving chains unpaired.

Trimming left V 6 bases short and J 5 bases short, with 7 bases between. Germline loops: CDR1 DFQATT, CDR2 SNEGSKA (reference sequence). CDR3 length equals 10 residues. Individually, cDNA molecules had unique molecular identifiers attached to them. TCRdb itself ran the 5' RACE reads through MiXCR, one entry per CDR3 protein. Of about 77,000 distinct CDR3 sequences listed, 15% to 20% are singletons. Sequences were obtained from whole blood. The V call is TRBV20-1, the J call TRBJ2-5; D unresolved. The clonotype was recovered from an adult who was a healthcare worker with PCR-confirmed SARS-CoV-2 infection or an uninfected control (not recorded which). The CDR3 DNA is TGCAGTGCCCAGAGGGAGACCCAGTACTTC. Its protein is CSAQRETQYF.